This entry describes one T cell receptor (beta chain). Its antigen is unknown. Using its own MiXCR run on the 5' RACE reads, TCRdb lists one record per CDR3 protein. The repertoire holds 450,000 to 650,000 distinct CDR3 sequences, roughly 18% seen once, with more than 10% in the top ten. This entry belongs to a study of T-cell memory formation after mild COVID-19. Study-level findings and limits: Whereas later expanders leaned CD4+, clones contracting day 15 to 85 showed a balanced CD4/CD8 makeup.

The CDR3 has 14 residues. Trimming cost V 0 bases and J 7 bases, with 11 bases left between them. CDR1 SGHNT and CDR2 YYREEE come from the germline V gene (reference sequence). J is TRBJ1-5 and V is TRBV5-4; D might be TRBD1 (5 bases). The sequenced sample consisted of PBMCs or a T cell subset sorted from them (not recorded which). The source is an adult woman who had mild COVID-19 (a few samples of this study predate the infection). Cell type and time point are not known. The DNA of the CDR3 is TGTGCCAGCAGCTTGGAAGGGGAATTCCAGCCCCAGCATTTT. It encodes CASSLEGEFQPQHF.